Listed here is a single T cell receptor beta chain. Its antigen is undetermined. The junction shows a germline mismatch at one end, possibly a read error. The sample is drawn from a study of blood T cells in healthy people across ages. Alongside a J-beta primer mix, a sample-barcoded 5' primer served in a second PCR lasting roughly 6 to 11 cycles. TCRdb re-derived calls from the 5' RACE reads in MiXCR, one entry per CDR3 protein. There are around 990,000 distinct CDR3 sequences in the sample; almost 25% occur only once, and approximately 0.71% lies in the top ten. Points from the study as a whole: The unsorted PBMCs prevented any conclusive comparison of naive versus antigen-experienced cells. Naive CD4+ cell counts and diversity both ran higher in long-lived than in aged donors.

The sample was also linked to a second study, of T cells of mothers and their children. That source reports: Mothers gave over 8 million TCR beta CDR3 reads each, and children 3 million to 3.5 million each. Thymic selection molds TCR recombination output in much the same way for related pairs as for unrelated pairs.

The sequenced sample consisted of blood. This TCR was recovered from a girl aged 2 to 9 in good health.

CDR3 nucleotide sequence: TGTGCCAGCAGTGAATCTGGAGCTAACTATGCCTACACCTTC. This translates into CASSESGANYAYTF. The V gene is TRBV25-1, the J gene TRBJ1-2; D is undetermined. Germline assignment: CDR1 MGHDK and CDR2 SYGVNS. The CDR3 extends over 14 amino acids.